The 6 T cell receptor beta chains below come from one sample, sequenced in a study of vaccination and CD4 T cells after COVID-19. These TCRs' antigens remain unknown. As for treatment: roughly 10-day PBMC culture with coronavirus spike peptide pools or control peptides (ViraFEST assay). Sequenced with the Oncomine TCR Beta short-read assay was DNA taken from cultured CD4+ T cells. TCRdb passed the PCR reads through MiXCR, listing each CDR3 protein once. The data show just over 20,000 distinct CDR3 sequences, 60% to 75% seen once. The sequenced sample was CD4+ T cells from blood, cultured in vitro. Receptors were obtained from a human donor who had recovered from COVID-19.

The chain combines TRBV19 with TRBJ1-5; 9 bases line up with TRBD1. This CDR3 spans 18 amino acids. Germline assignment: CDR1 LNHDA and CDR2 SQIVND (reference sequence). The trim removed 3 bases at V and 8 bases at J, leaving 17 bases unmatched. The CDR3 region is CASSIPRRLDRGGKPQHF. CDR3 in DNA: TGTGCCAGTAGTATCCCGCGGCGGTTGGACAGGGGTGGAAAGCCCCAGCATTTT.

The V and J genes are TRBV7-2 and TRBJ2-1; D is perhaps TRBD2 (5 bases). Germline assignment: CDR1 SGHTA and CDR2 FQGNSA. Trimming pared 3 bases from V and 9 bases from J, leaving 18 bases between. The CDR3 totals 15 residues. CDR3 in DNA: TGTGCCAGCAGCTTCTACGGGAACCACCTGACTGAGCAGTTCTTC. This codes for CASSFYGNHLTEQFF.

The rearrangement uses TRBV27 and TRBJ1-2; maybe TRBD1 (5 bases). V was pared by 0 bases and J by 4 bases, with 9 bases between. The CDR3 is 14 amino acids. Germline CDR1 is MNHEY and CDR2 is SMNVEV (reference sequence). This CDR3 is CASSLSGGPYGYTF. In nucleotides, the CDR3 is TGTGCCAGCAGTTTATCGGGGGGTCCCTATGGCTACACCTTC.

The chain carries TRBV7-9 and TRBJ2-3; D is unresolved. This CDR3 contains 14 residues. Trimming cost V 1 base and J 4 bases, with 9 bases left between them. Germline V gives CDR1 SEHNR, CDR2 FQNEAQ (reference sequence). The CDR3 spells CASSLGSVADTQYF. The CDR3 DNA reads as TGTGCCAGCAGCTTAGGGTCTGTTGCAGATACGCAGTATTTT. Drawing the rest from reference TRBV7-9 and TRBJ2-3, the complete variable domain is DTGVSQNPRHKITKRGQNVTFRCDPISEHNRLYWYRQTLGQGPEFLTYFQNEAQLEKSRLLSDRFSAERPKGSFSTLEIQRTEQGDSAMYLCASSLGSVADTQYFGPGTRLTVL.

V and J are TRBV28 and TRBJ2-1, with 10 bases lining up with TRBD2. CDR3 length equals 15 residues. V shed 2 bases and J 14 bases; nucleotides not matched to a gene: 12. CDR1 and CDR2 from the germline V gene are MDHEN and SYDVKM. This chain's CDR3 is CASSLLAGEGFGEFF. In DNA, the CDR3 is TGTGCCAGCAGTTTACTAGCGGGAGAGGGTTTTGGGGAGTTCTTC.

This clonotype was found a few times. This chain uses TRBV6-5 with TRBJ1-2; D remains unclear. V gave up 4 bases and J gave up 7 bases, with 16 bases separating them. Germline-derived CDR1 and CDR2 are MNHEY and SVGAGI. This CDR3 spans 14 amino acids. The CDR3 bases are TGTGCCAGCAGTTCGACGGGAGGATCAATTGGCTACACCTTC. The encoded protein is CASSSTGGSIGYTF.